These T cell receptor beta chains were read from a single sample in a study of blood T cell repertoires in COVID-19. Profiled with immunoSEQ multiplex PCR; TCRdb holds only in-frame clones, not every one. This table holds about 64,000 clones, about 70% found once. Sequencing was done on a sample of peripheral blood. The receptors were gathered from a human donor in a cohort sampled during active COVID-19. The CDR3 runs from the conserved cysteine through the conserved F or W. A D gene is named only where the DNA matches it firmly. Part of the rows lack a size; the others show once, few, many or a class for expanded clones.

size: .
V: TRBV11-1
D: TRBD2
J: TRBJ2-7
CDR3: CASSFGGGYEQYF
DNA: TGTGCCAGCAGCTTTGGGGGGGGCTACGAGCAGTACTTC

size: .
V: TRBV14
D: .
J: TRBJ2-5
CDR3: CASSQGGLRQETQYF
DNA: TGTGCCAGCAGCCAAGGGGGACTCAGACAAGAGACCCAGTACTTC

size: .
V: TRBV12-2
D: .
J: TRBJ1-4
CDR3: CASRLAGLYNEKLFF
DNA: TGTGCAAGTCGCTTAGCGGGCCTTTATAATGAAAAACTGTTTTTT

size: .
V: TRBV15
D: .
J: TRBJ1-1
CDR3: CATSRDLVQGKEAFF
DNA: TGTGCCACCAGCAGAGATCTCGTGCAGGGAAAAGAAGCTTTCTTT

size: .
V: TRBV11-3
D: TRBD2
J: TRBJ2-3
CDR3: CASSSGAGGPEDTQYF
DNA: TGTGCCAGCAGCTCCGGGGCGGGGGGGCCGGAAGATACGCAGTATTTT

size: .
V: TRBV6-5
D: .
J: TRBJ2-1
CDR3: CASSLQAGLGQFF
DNA: TGTGCCAGCAGTTTACAGGCAGGGTTAGGGCAGTTCTTC

size: few
V: TRBV11-2
D: .
J: TRBJ1-2
CDR3: CASSPVTNRVRGYTF
DNA: TGTGCCAGCAGCCCGGTAACCAACAGGGTTCGTGGCTACACCTTC

size: .
V: TRBV28
D: TRBD2
J: TRBJ2-5
CDR3: CASSTSGGVRETQYF
DNA: TGTGCCAGCAGTACTAGCGGGGGGGTGAGAGAGACCCAGTACTTC

size: .
V: TRBV2
D: .
J: TRBJ2-5
CDR3: CASSHRGGPQETQYF
DNA: TGTGCCAGCAGTCACCGAGGGGGACCCCAAGAGACCCAGTACTTC

size: .
V: TRBV7-2
D: .
J: TRBJ1-1
CDR3: CASSLLGRNTEAFF
DNA: TGTGCCAGCAGCTTACTGGGGAGGAACACTGAAGCTTTCTTT

size: .
V: TRBV4-1
D: .
J: TRBJ1-3
CDR3: CASSQDPRSGSLTGNTIYF
DNA: TGCGCCAGCAGCCAAGACCCGAGGTCCGGGTCCTTGACTGGAAACACCATATATTTT

size: .
V: TRBV6-5
D: TRBD1
J: TRBJ1-2
CDR3: CASRGQGAGNYGYTF
DNA: TGTGCCAGCCGGGGACAGGGGGCAGGTAACTATGGCTACACCTTC

size: few
V: TRBV27
D: TRBD1
J: TRBJ1-1
CDR3: CASSPDRDTEAFF
DNA: TGTGCCAGCAGCCCCGACAGGGACACTGAAGCTTTCTTT

size: .
V: TRBV30
D: .
J: TRBJ1-1
CDR3: CARGGAGSTEAFF
DNA: TGTGCCAGAGGGGGTGCAGGGAGTACTGAAGCTTTCTTT

size: .
V: TRBV18
D: .
J: TRBJ1-3
CDR3: CASSPPGRLGGNTIYF
DNA: TGTGCCAGCTCACCACCGGGTAGATTGGGCGGAAACACCATATATTTT

size: .
V: TRBV2
D: .
J: TRBJ1-2
CDR3: CASSELRGGYTF
DNA: TGTGCCAGCAGTGAGTTGCGCGGTGGCTACACCTTC

size: .
V: TRBV5-5
D: TRBD2
J: TRBJ2-3
CDR3: CASSISGGASDTQYF
DNA: TGTGCCAGCAGCATTAGCGGGGGGGCCTCCGATACGCAGTATTTT

size: .
V: TRBV7-9
D: TRBD1
J: TRBJ1-1
CDR3: CASSLQGGTEAFF
DNA: TGTGCCAGCAGCTTACAGGGGGGCACTGAAGCTTTCTTT

size: .
V: TRBV7-8
D: TRBD1
J: TRBJ2-3
CDR3: CASSRTGADTQYF
DNA: TGTGCCAGCAGCCGGACAGGAGCAGATACGCAGTATTTT

size: .
V: TRBV10-2
D: .
J: TRBJ2-1
CDR3: CASSPLGGYNEQFF
DNA: TGCGCCAGCAGTCCCTTGGGGGGTTACAATGAGCAGTTCTTC

size: .
V: TRBV5-1
D: TRBD1
J: TRBJ2-3
CDR3: CASSLGQGKDTQYF
DNA: TGCGCCAGCAGCTTGGGACAGGGGAAAGATACGCAGTATTTT

size: .
V: TRBV2
D: TRBD1
J: TRBJ2-2
CDR3: CASSGRDRGNTGELFF
DNA: TGTGCCAGCAGTGGCCGGGACAGGGGTAACACCGGGGAGCTGTTTTTT

size: .
V: TRBV7-4
D: TRBD2
J: TRBJ2-1
CDR3: CASSCRLAGSSYNEQFF
DNA: TGTGCCAGCAGCTGTCGACTAGCGGGGAGCTCCTACAATGAGCAGTTCTTC

size: .
V: TRBV11-2
D: TRBD2
J: TRBJ2-1
CDR3: CASSLGGTYNEQFF
DNA: TGTGCCAGCAGCTTGGGGGGGACCTACAATGAGCAGTTCTTC

size: .
V: TRBV20-1
D: TRBD2
J: TRBJ2-7
CDR3: CSASFASGGIAYEQYF
DNA: TGCAGTGCTAGTTTTGCTAGCGGGGGGATCGCCTACGAGCAGTACTTC

size: .
V: TRBV6-5
D: .
J: TRBJ1-1
CDR3: CASRDTGFGEAFF
DNA: TGTGCCAGCAGAGACACAGGGTTCGGTGAAGCTTTCTTT

size: .
V: TRBV6-5
D: .
J: TRBJ1-1
CDR3: CASSLYSGNTEAFF
DNA: TGTGCCAGCAGTTTATACTCAGGGAACACTGAAGCTTTCTTT

size: .
V: TRBV19
D: .
J: TRBJ1-6
CDR3: CASSIGGGDSPLHF
DNA: TGTGCCAGTAGTATAGGAGGGGGAGATTCACCCCTCCACTTT

size: .
V: TRBV28
D: .
J: TRBJ2-5
CDR3: CASSHINGGETQYF
DNA: TGTGCCAGCAGCCACATCAACGGGGGAGAGACCCAGTACTTC

size: .
V: TRBV29-1
D: .
J: TRBJ1-2
CDR3: CSVEEPGMTGYTF
DNA: TGCAGCGTTGAAGAACCAGGGATGACTGGCTACACCTTC

size: .
V: TRBV19
D: TRBD2
J: TRBJ2-5
CDR3: CASSGLAGGVETQYF
DNA: TGTGCCAGTAGCGGACTAGCGGGGGGCGTGGAGACCCAGTACTTC

size: once
V: TRBV5-1
D: TRBD1
J: TRBJ1-3
CDR3: CASSWRPGQSSAGNTIYF
DNA: TGCGCCAGCAGCTGGAGACCGGGACAGTCTTCAGCTGGAAACACCATATATTTT

size: .
V: TRBV5-1
D: .
J: TRBJ2-3
CDR3: CASSLGWSNTDTQYF
DNA: TGCGCCAGCAGCTTGGGGTGGAGTAACACAGATACGCAGTATTTT

size: .
V: TRBV30
D: .
J: TRBJ1-1
CDR3: CAWKPVVNTEAFF
DNA: TGTGCCTGGAAGCCCGTCGTGAACACTGAAGCTTTCTTT

size: .
V: TRBV19
D: TRBD2
J: TRBJ2-1
CDR3: CASSKSGGAHEQFF
DNA: TGTGCCAGTAGTAAGAGCGGGGGGGCCCATGAGCAGTTCTTC

size: .
V: TRBV10-3
D: .
J: TRBJ2-3
CDR3: CAISESVAADTQYF
DNA: TGTGCCATCAGTGAGTCGGTAGCCGCAGATACGCAGTATTTT

size: .
V: TRBV4-1
D: .
J: TRBJ1-4
CDR3: CASSQDYGKLFF
DNA: TGCGCCAGCAGCCAAGATTACGGGAAACTGTTTTTT

size: .
V: TRBV6-5
D: TRBD1
J: TRBJ2-3
CDR3: CASSYSTGMADTQYF
DNA: TGTGCCAGCAGTTACTCGACAGGGATGGCAGATACGCAGTATTTT

size: many
V: TRBV2
D: TRBD1
J: TRBJ1-4
CDR3: CASRDRVGSEKLFF
DNA: TGTGCCAGCAGGGACAGGGTTGGTAGTGAAAAACTGTTTTTT

size: .
V: TRBV18
D: .
J: TRBJ2-2
CDR3: CASSPPGGSGTGELFF
DNA: TGTGCCAGCTCACCCCCTGGGGGGTCGGGCACCGGGGAGCTGTTTTTT

size: .
V: TRBV9
D: TRBD1
J: TRBJ1-1
CDR3: CASSVGVTGGLNEAFF
DNA: TGTGCCAGCAGCGTAGGGGTGACAGGGGGCTTAAATGAAGCTTTCTTT

size: .
V: TRBV13
D: .
J: TRBJ1-5
CDR3: CASSLGRDQPQHF
DNA: TGTGCCAGCAGCTTAGGACGGGATCAGCCCCAGCATTTT

size: .
V: TRBV3-1/TRBV3-2
D: TRBD1
J: TRBJ2-7
CDR3: CASSPGTGGYYEQYF
DNA: TGTGCCAGCAGCCCTGGGACAGGGGGTTACTACGAGCAGTACTTC

size: .
V: TRBV7-6
D: TRBD2
J: TRBJ2-7
CDR3: CASSIKSGGERYEQYF
DNA: TGTGCCAGCAGCATCAAGAGCGGGGGTGAGAGGTACGAGCAGTACTTC

size: .
V: TRBV6-4
D: TRBD2
J: TRBJ2-7
CDR3: CASMGLAGPDEQYF
DNA: TGTGCCAGCATGGGACTAGCGGGGCCGGACGAGCAGTACTTC

size: .
V: TRBV5-4
D: TRBD2
J: TRBJ2-5
CDR3: CASNSAGGQETQYF
DNA: TGTGCCAGCAATTCGGCGGGGGGGCAAGAGACCCAGTACTTC

size: .
V: TRBV7-2
D: TRBD2
J: TRBJ2-4
CDR3: CASSLEGLAGGNIQYF
DNA: TGTGCCAGCAGCTTAGAGGGACTAGCGGGAGGGAACATTCAGTACTTC

size: once
V: TRBV6-5
D: .
J: TRBJ2-3
CDR3: CASTSTVSTDTQYF
DNA: TGTGCCAGCACCTCGACAGTTAGCACAGATACGCAGTATTTT

size: few
V: TRBV5-6
D: TRBD1
J: TRBJ2-7
CDR3: CASSFGTVVEQYF
DNA: TGTGCCAGCAGCTTTGGGACAGTAGTCGAGCAGTACTTC

size: few
V: TRBV10-3
D: TRBD2
J: TRBJ2-3
CDR3: CAISELAGDTDTQYF
DNA: TGTGCCATCAGTGAACTAGCGGGGGACACAGATACGCAGTATTTT

size: few
V: TRBV3-1/TRBV3-2
D: TRBD1
J: TRBJ1-6
CDR3: CASSPLDRGNSPLHF
DNA: TGTGCCAGCAGCCCTTTAGACAGGGGTAATTCACCCCTCCACTTT

size: .
V: TRBV28
D: .
J: TRBJ1-2
CDR3: CASSFPLPGSYGYTF
DNA: TGTGCCAGCAGTTTCCCCCTCCCAGGGTCCTATGGCTACACCTTC

size: .
V: TRBV27
D: .
J: TRBJ2-5
CDR3: CASSKAQRQETQYF
DNA: TGTGCCAGCAGTAAAGCCCAGAGGCAAGAGACCCAGTACTTC

size: .
V: TRBV7-8
D: TRBD1
J: TRBJ1-3
CDR3: CASSHNRGLEGNTIYF
DNA: TGTGCCAGCAGCCATAACAGGGGGTTGGAAGGAAACACCATATATTTT

size: .
V: TRBV10-3
D: TRBD2
J: TRBJ2-1
CDR3: CAISETGSGGQYNEQFF
DNA: TGTGCCATCAGTGAGACTGGTAGCGGGGGGCAATACAATGAGCAGTTCTTC

size: once
V: TRBV5-8
D: .
J: TRBJ1-2
CDR3: CASSTSGTRYGYTF
DNA: TGTGCCAGCAGCACCTCCGGGACAAGATATGGCTACACCTTC

size: .
V: TRBV5-1
D: TRBD2
J: TRBJ2-1
CDR3: CASSWGPGTSRYNEQFF
DNA: TGCGCCAGCAGCTGGGGTCCGGGGACTAGTCGTTACAATGAGCAGTTCTTC

size: few
V: TRBV4-3
D: TRBD2
J: TRBJ2-6
CDR3: CASSQDPAGGSGANVLTF
DNA: TGCGCCAGCAGCCAAGATCCAGCGGGGGGGTCAGGGGCCAACGTCCTGACTTTC

size: .
V: TRBV3-1/TRBV3-2
D: .
J: TRBJ2-7
CDR3: CASSQEGIDEQYF
DNA: TGTGCCAGCAGCCAGGAGGGAATCGACGAGCAGTACTTC

size: .
V: TRBV5-8
D: .
J: TRBJ1-1
CDR3: CASGGGSYANTEAFF
DNA: TGTGCCAGCGGGGGAGGCTCCTATGCCAACACTGAAGCTTTCTTT